These 25 T cell receptor beta chains share one sample of origin, sequenced in a study of Graves' ophthalmopathy and Graves' hyperthyroidism. RNA transcripts yielded amplified TCR beta CDR3 regions. Scientists carried out first-round RT-PCR using HTBI primers and then a second-round multiplex PCR. TCRdb reanalysed the multiplex PCR reads using MiXCR and keeps one entry per CDR3 protein. Of around 1.1 million distinct CDR3 sequences in the sample, about 38% were seen once. What was sequenced was peripheral blood or thyroid tissue (not recorded which). These receptors were taken from an adult man with Graves' hyperthyroidism.

In the case of this clonotype: The CDR3 does not end in the conserved phenylalanine or tryptophan, so this is likely a read error. The limits of the CDR3 on the DNA are not certain, so only TCRdb's listed CDR3 is given. The V call is TRBV14, the J call TRBJ1-6; TRBD1 is taken as the D call from the table, unchecked against the DNA. Germline CDR1 and CDR2: SGHDN and FVKESK. The CDR3 is 8 amino acids in total, end residues counted. The CDR3 sequence is CASSQERR.

This chain uses TRBV15 with TRBJ1-1; D not certain. CDR3 length: 15 residues. Germline loops: CDR1 LNHNV, CDR2 YYDKDF (reference sequence). V gave up 5 bases and J gave up 0 bases, with 13 bases separating them. CDR3 bases: TGTGCCACCAGCGTTGAAGGTCGGATGAACACTGAAGCTTTCTTT. Protein sequence: CATSVEGRMNTEAFF.

This clonotype turned up a few times. The chain carries TRBV7-8 and TRBJ1-1; 9 bases line up with TRBD1. CDR1 SGHVS and CDR2 FQNEAQ come from the germline V gene. Losses at the gene ends were 0 bases for V and 0 bases for J; bases not matched to a gene: 5. The CDR3 sequence is 17 residues long. CDR3 coding DNA: TGTGCCAGCAGCTTAGCTGGGGACAGGGATTTGAACACTGAAGCTTTCTTT. Translation: CASSLAGDRDLNTEAFF.

CDR3 sequence (DNA): TGTGCCACCAGCAGAGATTTTGGCGGGAGTGCCTACGAGCAGTACTTC. As protein: CATSRDFGGSAYEQYF. This chain joins TRBV15 and TRBJ2-7; 7 bases agree with TRBD2. The length of the CDR3 is 16 residues. The germline V gene encodes CDR1 LNHNV and CDR2 YYDKDF (reference sequence). The V and J ends lost 0 bases and 2 bases, in that order; junction bases with no gene match: 7.

In the case of this clonotype: This may arise from a read error, as a much more abundant clone is one base away. V usage is TRBV14 and J usage is TRBJ1-2; 7 bases agree with TRBD1. CDR1 and CDR2 (germline): SGHDN, FVKESK. The CDR3 is 15 residues long. Trimming removed 4 bases from V and 8 bases from J; junction bases left unmatched: 13. The CDR3 DNA sequence: TGTGCCAGCAGCCCAGATCCAAGGGGGCAGTGGGGCTACACCTTC. This gives the protein CASSPDPRGQWGYTF.

This clonotype was seen many times. The chain employs TRBV10-3 and TRBJ2-7; D is perhaps TRBD1 (6 bases). With 5 bases removed from V and 0 bases from J, the gap between germline ends came to 14 bases. The CDR3 loop spans 15 amino acids. Germline V gene data show CDR1 as ENHRY and CDR2 as SYGVKD. The CDR3 spells CAISPDSTSSYEQYF. CDR3 nucleotides: TGTGCCATCAGTCCGGACAGTACCAGCTCCTACGAGCAGTACTTC.

This clonotype has at least ten counts. V is TRBV19 and J is TRBJ2-5, with a tentative D call TRBD2 (6 bases). Germline loops: CDR1 LNHDA, CDR2 SQIVND (reference sequence). With 8 bases removed from V and 1 base from J, the gap between germline ends came to 23 bases. The CDR3 is 17 amino acids. CDR3 region: CASAPVGVAEIQETQYF. The CDR3 DNA follows: TGTGCCAGTGCGCCCGTGGGAGTAGCGGAAATCCAAGAGACCCAGTACTTC.

This clonotype was detected many times. V usage is TRBV12-3 or TRBV12-4 and J usage is TRBJ1-5; 9 bases align to TRBD1. V trimming: 5 bases; J trimming: 0 bases; junction bases outside the gene matches: 5. The CDR3 is 16 residues long. This CDR3 is CASSMGQGVSNQPQHF. CDR3 bases: TGTGCCAGCAGTATGGGACAGGGCGTTAGCAATCAGCCCCAGCATTTT.

As concerns this clonotype: A much larger clone sits a single nucleotide away, making a read error possible. The DNA is omitted, as the CDR3 cannot be located on it reliably, and the CDR3 follows TCRdb's listing. The gene calls are TRBV10-3 and TRBJ1-1; the DNA was not used to check the table's D call, TRBD1. The CDR3 is 13 residues long, ends included. Per the germline V gene, CDR1 is ENHRY and CDR2 is SYGVKD. CDR3 loop: CASSSSRGREAFF.

This clonotype was detected ten times or more. The rearrangement joins TRBV7-6 to TRBJ1-2; no reliable D call. The CDR3 runs 12 residues. From germline, CDR1 is SGHVS and CDR2 FNYEAQ. V dropped 0 bases and J dropped 13 bases, with 12 bases sitting between them. CDR3: CASSLAAGQPTF. The CDR3 DNA reads as TGTGCCAGCAGCTTAGCGGCCGGGCAGCCCACCTTC.

The V gene is TRBV5-1, the J gene TRBJ2-2; D may match TRBD1 or TRBD2 (5 bases each). Germline CDR1 is SGHRS and CDR2 is YFSETQ. The CDR3 is 15 residues long. V shed 2 bases and J shed 6 bases, with 14 bases lying between them. The CDR3 nucleotides read TGCGCCAGCAGCTTTGGGGGTTTTTACCCCGGGGAGCTGTTTTTT. Protein product: CASSFGGFYPGELFF.

CDR3 amino acids: CASRDATGGETQYF. The CDR3 region has the DNA TGTGCCAGCCGGGACGCAACGGGGGGAGAGACCCAGTACTTC. The gene calls are TRBV11-1 and TRBJ2-5; TRBD2 matches at 7 bases. The CDR3 contains 14 residues. Germline V gives CDR1 SGHAT, CDR2 FQDESV (reference sequence). The junction had 10 bases not matched to a gene; V was cut back by 8 bases and J by 4 bases.

This clonotype was recorded at least ten times. In DNA form, the CDR3 reads TGTGCCAGCAGCTTAGCGGCGGGTTGGGACGAGCAGTACTTC. This encodes CASSLAAGWDEQYF. The chain uses TRBV7-9 and TRBJ2-7, with D maybe TRBD2 (5 bases). V gave up 0 bases and J gave up 5 bases, with 11 bases separating them. The CDR3 sequence is 14 residues long. Per germline, CDR1 SEHNR and CDR2 FQNEAQ (reference sequence).

This clonotype occurred many times. The rearrangement uses TRBV7-8 and TRBJ2-7, with D unclear. This CDR3 is 15 amino acids long. V lost 4 bases to trimming and J lost 1 base, with 14 bases between them. CDR1 is SGHVS and CDR2 is FQNEAQ in the germline V gene. CDR3 nucleotides: TGTGCCAGCAGCTACTTCCGGGTCTCATCCTACGAGCAGTACTTC. Translating it yields CASSYFRVSSYEQYF.

This clonotype was detected many times. The chain employs TRBV10-1 and TRBJ2-2; D is ambiguous. Per the germline V gene, CDR1 is WNHNN and CDR2 is SYGVQD (reference sequence). V was pared by 10 bases and J by 6 bases, with 15 bases between. The CDR3 is 13 amino acids. CDR3 amino acids: CATSFGVAGELFF. The CDR3 nucleotides are TGCGCCACCAGCTTCGGCGTGGCCGGGGAGCTGTTTTTT.

This clonotype was recorded once. The chain recombines TRBV29-1 with TRBJ2-7; 9 bases align to TRBD2. J was trimmed by 2 bases and V by 5 bases; bases with no gene match: 10. The length of the CDR3 is 15 residues. From germline, CDR1 is SQVTM and CDR2 ANQGSEA. Here the CDR3 reads CSVYRASGRPYEQYF. CDR3 sequence (DNA): TGCAGCGTTTACAGGGCGAGCGGGAGGCCCTACGAGCAGTACTTC.

The chain links TRBV10-3 to TRBJ2-2, with a tentative D call TRBD1 (5 bases). Trimming cost V 0 bases and J 5 bases, with 13 bases left between them. Germline CDR1 is ENHRY and CDR2 is SYGVKD. The CDR3 has 16 residues. The CDR3 here is CAISESGESLTGELFF. CDR3 sequence (DNA): TGTGCCATCAGTGAGTCAGGGGAATCCCTGACCGGGGAGCTGTTTTTT.

This clonotype was seen a few times. The chain carries TRBV5-6 and TRBJ2-7; no clear D gene. The V and J ends lost 2 bases and 7 bases respectively, with 10 bases between them. This CDR3 region has 12 residues. CDR1 SGHDT and CDR2 YYEEEE come from the germline V gene. The CDR3 bases are TGTGCCAGCAGCTTTCTTATCCGGGAGCAGTACTTC. Protein product: CASSFLIREQYF.

This chain uses TRBV19 with TRBJ2-7; D remains ambiguous. Trimming took off 8 bases at V and 6 bases at J, with 23 bases between the two ends. This CDR3 region has 15 residues. CDR1 is LNHDA and CDR2 is SQIVND in the germline V gene (reference sequence). The CDR3 DNA reads as TGTGCCAGTGGCCCACCCCCCGGTCTGGGTTCCGAGCAGTACTTC. Its translation: CASGPPPGLGSEQYF.

This clonotype was counted at least ten times. The genes are TRBV29-1 and TRBJ2-5; 13 nucleotides line up with TRBD2. The CDR3 has 16 residues. V lost 5 bases and J lost 4; bases outside the gene matches: 10. Germline V gives CDR1 SQVTM, CDR2 ANQGSEA. The CDR3, as DNA: TGCAGCGTTTCCGGACTAGCGGGAGATCCCCCAGAGACCCAGTACTTC. The encoded protein is CSVSGLAGDPPETQYF.

J is TRBJ2-5 and V is TRBV10-3; TRBD1 matches 9 bases. V dropped 10 bases and J dropped 4; count of bases not matched to a gene: 13. Germline-derived CDR1 and CDR2 are ENHRY and SYGVKD. This CDR3 has 15 amino acids. CDR3 nucleotide sequence: TGTGCCAGCACTGTAACCGGGACAGGGAGAGAGACCCAGTACTTC. It yields the protein CASTVTGTGRETQYF.

This clonotype was found many times. V is TRBV4-3 and J is TRBJ1-2; 10 bases line up with TRBD1. The V and J ends lost 3 bases and 6 bases, in that order; junction bases with no gene match: 4. The CDR3 spans 14 residues. Germline values: CDR1 LGHNA, CDR2 YSLEER. CDR3 residues: CASSHGTGVDGYTF. The CDR3 bases are TGCGCCAGCAGCCATGGGACAGGGGTAGATGGCTACACCTTC.

At least ten counts were recorded for this clonotype. This sequence joins TRBV5-8 and TRBJ2-2; D remains unclear. Germline V gene sequence: CDR1 SGHTS, CDR2 YDEGEE. Trimming cost V 1 base and J 7 bases, with 14 bases left between them. The CDR3 extends over 15 amino acids. As DNA, the CDR3 is TGTGCCAGCAGCTTGAAGGGTTCTACCTACGGGGAGCTGTTTTTT. Amino acid sequence: CASSLKGSTYGELFF.

The chain carries TRBV10-3 and TRBJ1-1; a possible D gene is TRBD1 (6 bases). There are 12 residues in the CDR3. V lost 7 bases to trimming and J lost 5 bases, with 11 bases between them. Germline CDR1 and CDR2: ENHRY and SYGVKD. The CDR3 loop is CAITGGGTEAFF. CDR3 coding DNA: TGTGCCATCACCGGGGGCGGGACTGAAGCTTTCTTT.

This clonotype was found a few times. Mismatch with germline at one junction end may stem from a read error. The chain uses TRBV10-3 and TRBJ2-2; D is undetermined. CDR1 is ENHRY, CDR2 SYGVKD, per germline. This CDR3 spans 15 amino acids. The CDR3 DNA is TGTGCCAGCAGTTCTTCCGATACGAACACCGGGGAGCTGTTTTTT. Translation: CASSSSDTNTGELFF.